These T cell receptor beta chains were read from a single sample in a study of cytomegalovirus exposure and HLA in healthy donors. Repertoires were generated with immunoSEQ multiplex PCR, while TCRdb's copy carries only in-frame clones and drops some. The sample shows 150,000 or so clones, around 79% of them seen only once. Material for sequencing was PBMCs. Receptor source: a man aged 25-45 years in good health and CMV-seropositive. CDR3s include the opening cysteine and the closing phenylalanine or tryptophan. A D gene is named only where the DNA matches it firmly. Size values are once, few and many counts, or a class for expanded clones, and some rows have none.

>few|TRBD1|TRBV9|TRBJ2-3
CASSVAGAGGSTDTQYF
TGTGCCAGCAGCGTAGCTGGGGCAGGGGGTAGCACAGATACGCAGTATTTT
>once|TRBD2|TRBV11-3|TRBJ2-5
CASSSAGGPGGQETQYF
TGTGCCAGCAGCTCCGCGGGGGGTCCGGGAGGCCAAGAGACCCAGTACTTC
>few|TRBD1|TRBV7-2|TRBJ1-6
CASSGGTGGRSPLHF
TGTGCCAGCAGCGGCGGGACAGGGGGAAGGTCACCCCTCCACTTT
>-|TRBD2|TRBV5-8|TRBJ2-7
CASSPTSNYEQYF
TGTGCCAGCAGCCCGACTAGCAACTACGAGCAGTACTTC
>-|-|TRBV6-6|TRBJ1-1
CASYRVGLNTEAFF
TGTGCCAGTTACAGGGTTGGTCTCAACACTGAAGCTTTCTTT
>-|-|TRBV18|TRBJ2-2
CASSVREGANTGELFF
TGTGCCAGCTCCGTTCGGGAAGGAGCGAACACCGGGGAGCTATTTTTT
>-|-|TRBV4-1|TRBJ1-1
CASSQTPQTGNTEAFF
TGCGCCAGCAGCCAAACCCCCCAAACAGGGAACACTGAAGCTTTCTTT
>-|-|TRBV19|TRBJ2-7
CASRGVSSYEQYF
TGTGCCAGCAGGGGTGTCAGCTCCTACGAGCAGTACTTC
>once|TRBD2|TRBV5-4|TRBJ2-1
CASSPNLAGGWNEQFF
TGTGCCAGCAGCCCGAATCTAGCGGGAGGTTGGAATGAGCAGTTCTTC
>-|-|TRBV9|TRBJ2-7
CASSVGPEGYEQYF
TGTGCCAGCAGCGTCGGACCGGAGGGCTACGAGCAGTACTTC
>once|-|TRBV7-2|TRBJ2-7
CASSSTVDSEQYF
TGTGCCAGCAGCTCAACAGTCGATTCCGAGCAGTACTTC
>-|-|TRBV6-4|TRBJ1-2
CASSVPGGDYGYTF
TGTGCCAGCAGTGTCCCGGGAGGAGACTATGGCTACACCTTC
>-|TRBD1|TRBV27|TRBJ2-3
CASSLWTGLPPDTDTQYF
TGTGCCAGCAGTTTATGGACAGGGCTCCCCCCCGACACAGATACGCAGTATTTT
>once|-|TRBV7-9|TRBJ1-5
CASSLGGSGQPQHF
TGTGCCAGCAGCTTAGGAGGATCTGGGCAGCCCCAGCATTTT
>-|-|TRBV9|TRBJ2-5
CASSAGGFGKTQYF
TGTGCCAGCAGCGCCGGGGGTTTTGGAAAGACCCAGTACTTC
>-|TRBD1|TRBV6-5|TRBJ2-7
CASSYEGGGYEQYF
TGTGCCAGCAGTTACGAAGGGGGCGGGTACGAGCAGTACTTC